This T cell receptor beta chain originates from a study of blood T cell repertoires in COVID-19. Study in general: COVID-19 samples collected from the United States, Italy and Spain covered acute and convalescent phases. The cDNA or gDNA used as material had been derived from T cells, B-cell-depleted T cells, or PBMCs.

CDR1 MNHEY and CDR2 SMNVEV come from the germline V gene (reference sequence). The CDR3 covers 15 residues. Trimming stripped 5 bases from V and 3 bases from J, with 17 bases between. Authors' methods: Amplification with reference gene primers provided the estimates of nucleated cell counts. TCRdb keeps only in-frame clones here, not all; method: immunoSEQ multiplex PCR. For V, J and clone size, that table is used; D and trimming come from the DNA. The repertoire has 150,000 to 200,000 clones, around nine tenths of them found once; the top ten carry 15% to 20%. The material sequenced was peripheral blood. This receptor was obtained from a man in his 60s with active or convalescent COVID-19. The rearrangement links TRBV27 to TRBJ2-7; D call uncertain. The CDR3, as DNA: TGTGCCAGCAGTATCCTCGGGTCGAGCTACTACGAGCAGTACTTC. It encodes CASSILGSSYYEQYF.